Listed below are T cell receptor beta chains from one sample, sequenced in a study of shared clonotypes between healthy human individuals. TCRdb keeps only in-frame clones here, not all; method: immunoSEQ multiplex PCR. This table has about half a million clones, roughly three quarters appearing once. The sequenced sample was PBMCs. All receptors come from a woman aged 40 to 55 in good health. Some clones in this sample may be carry-over from other donors' samples. Both conserved end residues are part of each CDR3. Fields, in order: clone size, V gene, D gene, J gene, CDR3 protein, CDR3 DNA. The D gene is left open where the match is weak. Not all rows give a size; the values are once, few, many and, for expanded clones, a class.

>NA|TRBV18|NA|TRBJ2-2
CASSPTRDTGELFF
TGTGCCAGCTCACCGACGAGGGACACCGGGGAGCTGTTTTTT
>NA|TRBV7-8|TRBD2|TRBJ2-1
CASTGTSASSSYNEQFF
TGTGCCAGCACCGGGACTAGCGCCTCGAGCTCCTACAATGAGCAGTTCTTC
>few|TRBV7-6|TRBD1|TRBJ1-1
CASSRDRNMNTEAFF
TGTGCCAGCAGCCGGGACAGGAACATGAACACTGAAGCTTTCTTT
>NA|TRBV7-9|TRBD1|TRBJ2-7
CASSLRTGTGAFYEQYF
TGTGCCAGCAGCTTAAGAACCGGGACAGGGGCATTCTACGAGCAGTACTTC
>NA|TRBV27|TRBD1|TRBJ1-4
CASSPLTGGNEKLFF
TGTGCCAGCAGTCCCCTGACAGGGGGCAATGAAAAACTGTTTTTT
>NA|TRBV5-4|TRBD1|TRBJ2-7
CASSLGQGVAYEQYF
TGTGCCAGCAGCTTGGGACAGGGGGTAGCCTACGAGCAGTACTTC
>NA|TRBV7-9|TRBD2|TRBJ2-1
CASSPASGRAQGNEQFF
TGTGCCAGCAGCCCAGCTAGCGGGAGGGCCCAGGGCAATGAGCAGTTCTTC
>NA|TRBV19|NA|TRBJ2-7
CASSIRARPDEQYF
TGTGCCAGTAGTATTAGGGCCCGACCGGACGAGCAGTACTTC
>once|TRBV2|NA|TRBJ1-6
CASSEFQQDRSHNSPLHF
TGTGCCAGCAGTGAATTCCAACAAGACAGGTCTCATAATTCACCCCTCCACTTT
>NA|TRBV7-9|TRBD1|TRBJ2-2
CASSRDRGRRAGELFF
TGTGCCAGCAGCCGGGACAGGGGGCGCCGAGCCGGGGAGCTGTTTTTT
>few|TRBV5-1|NA|TRBJ2-3
CASSSQTDSTDTQYF
TGCGCCAGCAGCTCCCAGACGGACAGCACAGATACGCAGTATTTT
>NA|TRBV18|NA|TRBJ1-5
CASSPGHNSNQPQHF
TGTGCCAGCTCACCAGGACATAATAGCAATCAGCCCCAGCATTTT
>NA|TRBV2|NA|TRBJ2-1
CASKLRVYNEQFF
TGTGCCAGCAAACTAAGGGTCTACAATGAGCAGTTCTTC
>NA|TRBV2|NA|TRBJ2-3
CASSGEGGPEDTQYF
TGTGCCAGCAGTGGTGAGGGAGGTCCCGAGGATACGCAGTATTTT
>NA|TRBV29-1|NA|TRBJ2-7
CSAGTSRDEQYF
TGCAGCGCCGGGACTTCAAGAGACGAGCAGTACTTC
>once|TRBV5-5|NA|TRBJ1-5
CASSGHFLGNQPQHF
TGTGCCAGCAGCGGACACTTTTTGGGCAATCAGCCCCAGCATTTT
>NA|TRBV2|NA|TRBJ2-1
CASSAGNEQFF
TGTGCCAGCAGTGCGGGGAATGAGCAGTTCTTC
>few|TRBV18|NA|TRBJ2-3
CASSPPADTQYF
TGTGCCAGCTCACCACCAGCCGATACGCAGTATTTT
>NA|TRBV9|NA|TRBJ1-2
CASSVLSSRAPNYGYTF
TGTGCCAGCAGCGTCCTGAGCAGTCGCGCCCCTAACTATGGCTACACCTTC
>NA|TRBV9|NA|TRBJ1-4
CASSVGGRRNEKLFF
TGTGCCAGCAGCGTAGGCGGGAGGCGGAATGAAAAACTGTTTTTT
>NA|TRBV11-3|TRBD2|TRBJ2-1
CASSIGLAGEGEQFF
TGTGCCAGCAGCATCGGACTAGCGGGAGAGGGTGAGCAGTTCTTC
>few|TRBV30|NA|TRBJ1-2
CAWSVQPYGYTF
TGTGCCTGGAGTGTACAGCCCTATGGCTACACCTTC
>NA|TRBV29-1|TRBD1|TRBJ2-7
CSANGQGGYEQYF
TGCAGCGCAAACGGACAGGGGGGGTACGAGCAGTACTTC